A single sample gave rise to the 9 T cell receptor beta chains below, sequenced in a study of cytomegalovirus exposure and HLA in healthy donors. The PCR ran on 60 Vbeta and 13 Jbeta primers. TCRdb's table, derived via immunoSEQ multiplex PCR, lists solely in-frame clones and lacks some. The listing records about 41,000 clones. Material: PBMCs. The receptors come from a man aged 25 to 40 in good health and CMV-seronegative.

The chain links TRBV6-5 to TRBJ2-7, with D perhaps matching TRBD2 (6 bases). CDR1 and CDR2 from the germline V gene are MNHEY and SVGAGI. The CDR3 totals 15 residues. Trimming took off 2 bases at V and 3 bases at J, with 14 bases between the two ends. Written as DNA, the CDR3 is TGTGCCAGCAGTTACCGTCCCCTGACTAGCTACGAGCAGTACTTC. Its protein product is CASSYRPLTSYEQYF.

V and J are TRBV7-2 and TRBJ1-5, with 11 bases matching TRBD1. The CDR3 loop spans 17 amino acids. Germline assignment: CDR1 SGHTA and CDR2 FQGNSA. V was pared by 5 bases and J by 3 bases, with 9 bases of the junction left unmatched. The CDR3 nucleotides read TGTGCCAGCAGCCCCTCGCTGGACAGGGGGCACAATCAGCCCCAGCATTTT. Protein: CASSPSLDRGHNQPQHF.

The chain couples TRBV9 to TRBJ1-4, with D maybe TRBD1 (6 bases). Trimming took 2 bases from V and 4 from J, leaving 9 bases between them. The CDR3 contains 14 residues. CDR1 and CDR2 (germline): SGDLS, YYNGEE. CDR3 in DNA: TGTGCCAGCAGCGTGGGGGCAGATAATGAAAAACTGTTTTTT. The encoded protein is CASSVGADNEKLFF.

The chain couples TRBV27 to TRBJ2-7; 8 nucleotides line up with TRBD2. The CDR3 contains 13 residues. V lost 8 bases to trimming and J lost 6 bases; unmatched junction nucleotides: 9. The V gene's germline CDR1 is MNHEY and CDR2 SMNVEV (reference sequence). DNA of the CDR3: TGTGCCAGCGCTCGGGGGGGACTTGTCGAGCAGTACTTC. Protein product: CASARGGLVEQYF.

V and J are TRBV27 and TRBJ1-5; maybe TRBD1 (5 bases). Germline CDR1 reads MNHEY; CDR2 reads SMNVEV (reference sequence). Trimming shortened V by 2 bases and J by 5 bases, and 13 bases separated the two germline ends. This CDR3 has 15 amino acids. The CDR3, as DNA: TGTGCCAGCAGTTTAATCAGGGAACTCGATCAGCCCCAGCATTTT. It yields the protein CASSLIRELDQPQHF.

The chain recombines TRBV5-8 with TRBJ1-5, with a weak D call TRBD1 (5 bases). V was shortened by 4 bases and J by 2 bases, with 22 bases between the two germline ends. The CDR3 has 18 amino acids. Germline values: CDR1 SGHTS, CDR2 YDEGEE. The CDR3 sequence is CASSGHRDGGLGNQPQHF. The CDR3 DNA reads as TGTGCCAGCAGCGGCCACCGGGACGGGGGGTTAGGCAATCAGCCCCAGCATTTT.

The chain employs TRBV9 and TRBJ2-5, with D perhaps TRBD1 (6 bases). V lost 0 bases, J lost 1 base, and 7 bases lay in between. Germline V gene data show CDR1 as SGDLS and CDR2 as YYNGEE. The CDR3 runs to 14 residues. The CDR3 sequence: CASSVGQVQETQYF. CDR3 coding DNA: TGTGCCAGCAGCGTAGGACAGGTCCAAGAGACCCAGTACTTC. Variable domain in full (rest from reference TRBV9 and TRBJ2-5): DSGVTQTPKHLITATGQRVTLRCSPRSGDLSVYWYQQSLDQGLQFLIQYYNGEERAKGNILERFSAQQFPDLHSELNLSSLELGDSALYFCASSVGQVQETQYFGPGTRLLVL.

J is TRBJ1-5 and V is TRBV29-1, with D possibly being TRBD1 (5 bases). Trimming removed 7 bases at V and 3 bases at J, with 13 bases between. CDR1 and CDR2 from the germline V gene are SQVTM and ANQGSEA. The CDR3 covers 13 residues. The CDR3 DNA reads TGCAGCGCCGCACAGGAAATCAATCAGCCCCAGCATTTT. Translated, it gives CSAAQEINQPQHF.

The chain couples TRBV6-1 to TRBJ2-7; 8 bases are shared with TRBD1. The CDR3 runs 14 residues. V dropped 8 bases and J dropped 0; count of bases not matched to a gene: 6. Germline-derived CDR1 and CDR2 are MNHNS and SASEGT. CDR3 sequence: CASHRQGSSYEQYF. The CDR3 DNA reads TGTGCCAGCCATCGACAGGGGAGCTCCTACGAGCAGTACTTC.